A selection of T cell receptor beta chains follows, all from one sample in a study of OX40 agonist ivuxolimab in advanced cancers. Some clones are missing from TCRdb's copy, which holds only in-frame ones; the method was immunoSEQ multiplex PCR. There are about 79,000 clones in the sample; about four fifths occur only once, and roughly 0.5% lies in the top ten. Sample: CD4+ or CD8+ T cells sorted from blood, taken in a trial of the OX40 agonist ivuxolimab. The receptors shown here come from an adult with an advanced solid tumor such as melanoma, head and neck, liver or kidney cancer. Both conserved end residues are part of each CDR3. D genes are given only for firm matches. Clone size, where shown, is once, few, many, or a class for clones that have expanded.

TRBV10-3,TRBD1,TRBJ1-2,.,TGTGCCACGACGCCGACAGGGATTGATGGAAATGGCTACACCTTC,CATTPTGIDGNGYTF
TRBV7-6,TRBD1,TRBJ2-5,.,TGTGCCAGCAGCTCCGGGACAGGGGGTCAAGAGACCCAGTACTTC,CASSSGTGGQETQYF
TRBV2,.,TRBJ1-1,.,TGTGCCAGCAACAGGGACGGGGGGGGCACTGAAGCTTTCTTT,CASNRDGGGTEAFF
TRBV18,TRBD2,TRBJ2-1,once,TGTGCCAGCTCACCACCGTCGGCGGGAGTATTACATGAGCAGTTCTTC,CASSPPSAGVLHEQFF
TRBV7-8,TRBD1,TRBJ2-5,.,TGTGCCAGCAGCCCAATTCGTCGACAGGGAGACCAAGAGACCCAGTACTTC,CASSPIRRQGDQETQYF
TRBV6-6,.,TRBJ2-7,.,TGTGCCAGCAGTCGACAGGACGAGCAGTACTTC,CASSRQDEQYF
TRBV6-5,.,TRBJ1-5,.,TGTGCCAGCACCCTACGGGAGGATCAGCCCCAGCATTTT,CASTLREDQPQHF
TRBV28,.,TRBJ1-4,.,TGTGCCACCCTCCCCTCGGACGGTATAAATGAAAAACTGTTTTTT,CATLPSDGINEKLFF
TRBV7-2,TRBD2,TRBJ2-4,once,TGTGCCAGCAGCTCCTGGGGGACTAGCGGGAGGCCGACCCGAAACATTCAGTACTTC,CASSSWGTSGRPTRNIQYF
TRBV10-2,.,TRBJ1-6,.,TGCGCCAGCAAGAGCTCCTATAATTCACCCCTCCACTTT,CASKSSYNSPLHF
TRBV5-1,.,TRBJ1-1,once,TGCGCCAGCAGCTTTGTAGGGGATGACACTGAAGCTTTCTTT,CASSFVGDDTEAFF
TRBV19,.,TRBJ2-5,once,TGTGCCAGTAGATCCCACGGGGCCTCCGCAGGGAGGCAAGAGACCCAGTACTTC,CASRSHGASAGRQETQYF
TRBV30,.,TRBJ1-5,.,TGTGCCTGGAGTTCCACGGCCAATCAGCCCCAGCATTTT,CAWSSTANQPQHF
TRBV20-1,.,TRBJ1-1,.,TGCAGTCAGACCATCTACACTGAAGCTTTCTTT,CSQTIYTEAFF